This T cell receptor (beta chain) derives from a study of low-dose radiotherapy and immunotherapy resistance in tumors. Alpha- and beta-chain coverage of first-strand cDNA came from TRAV- and TRBV-specific primers. TCRs underwent 15 to 25 PCR cycles of amplification with a constant-region primer and V-primer adapter. One entry per CDR3 protein, called by TCRdb with MiXCR from the reads. Seen here are 15,000 to 20,000 distinct CDR3 sequences, roughly 70% observed once, and the top ten hold approximately 6%. The TCR comes from a human donor with advanced metastatic prostate, ovarian, gallbladder or colorectal cancer (not recorded which). This table probably holds off-target reads from a library built for another chain.

CDR3 nucleotide sequence: TGCGCCAGCAGCCGTACAGGGGGCATGAACACTGAAGCTTTCTTT. Amino acids: CASSRTGGMNTEAFF. J is TRBJ1-1 and V is TRBV5-1; 9 positions agree with TRBD1. CDR1 SGHRS and CDR2 YFSETQ come from the germline V gene. The CDR3 sequence is 15 residues long. The trim removed 4 bases at V and 0 bases at J, leaving 4 bases unmatched.